This paragraph reports one T cell receptor (beta chain). Its antigen is not identified. The record originates from a study of CD8+ T cells in alopecia areata. Study summary: For the treated group, dosing was oral tofacitinib at 5 to 10 mg twice daily. The study's findings and limits: Many expanded lesional clones remained in scalp and blood on tofacitinib. Scalp clonality and expanded CD8+ clones among the top 100 were significantly decreased by tofacitinib.

From germline, CDR1 is MNHEY and CDR2 SVGAGI. The CDR3 sequence is 15 residues long. Trimming took 0 bases from V and 0 from J; bases not matched to a gene: 1. As the sequencing template, cDNA was produced by extracting RNA and reverse transcribing it. Measured with immunoSEQ multiplex PCR; TCRdb has only the in-frame clones, and not every one. Here the sample spans around 200,000 clones, 50% to 60% being singletons. The treatment was: oral pan-JAK inhibitor, 5-10 mg twice daily. Cell sorting was applied to PBMCs, and CD4+ and CD8+ T cells were collected. The chain is built from TRBV6-5 and TRBJ1-1, with 7 positions matching TRBD1. Source: CD4+ T cells sorted from blood, taken at week 4, from a patient treated with tofacitinib. The receptor's source is a human donor with alopecia areata. The CDR3 nucleotides read TGTGCCAGCAGTTACTCGACAGGGTTGAACACTGAAGCTTTCTTT. It specifies CASSYSTGLNTEAFF.